This TCR beta chain was obtained from a study of post-analysis software for immune sequencing data. This clonotype has ten or more counts. The antigen remains unidentified. The authors incorporated unique molecular identifiers into the TCR beta cDNA libraries. One entry per CDR3 protein, called by TCRdb with MiXCR from the PCR reads. Counted here are about 430,000 distinct CDR3 sequences, approximately 38% occurring once; the ten biggest clones make up approximately 7.6%. This CDR3 comprises 16 residues. J gave up 2 bases and V 4 bases, and 10 bases lay outside the gene matches. CDR1 and CDR2 (germline): SGDLS, YYNGEE. Whole-study findings and limits: There were five TRBV segments more frequent in patients than controls, and TRBV5-6, TRBV5-1 and TRBV20-1 were among them.

The receptor was isolated from a girl aged 2-9 years with multiple sclerosis. This chain joins TRBV9 and TRBJ2-3; 7 bases align to TRBD1. What was sequenced was blood. For the CDR3, the DNA is TGTGCCAGCAGCCCTAGACAGGGTGGTTTCACAGATACGCAGTATTTT. Its translation is CASSPRQGGFTDTQYF.